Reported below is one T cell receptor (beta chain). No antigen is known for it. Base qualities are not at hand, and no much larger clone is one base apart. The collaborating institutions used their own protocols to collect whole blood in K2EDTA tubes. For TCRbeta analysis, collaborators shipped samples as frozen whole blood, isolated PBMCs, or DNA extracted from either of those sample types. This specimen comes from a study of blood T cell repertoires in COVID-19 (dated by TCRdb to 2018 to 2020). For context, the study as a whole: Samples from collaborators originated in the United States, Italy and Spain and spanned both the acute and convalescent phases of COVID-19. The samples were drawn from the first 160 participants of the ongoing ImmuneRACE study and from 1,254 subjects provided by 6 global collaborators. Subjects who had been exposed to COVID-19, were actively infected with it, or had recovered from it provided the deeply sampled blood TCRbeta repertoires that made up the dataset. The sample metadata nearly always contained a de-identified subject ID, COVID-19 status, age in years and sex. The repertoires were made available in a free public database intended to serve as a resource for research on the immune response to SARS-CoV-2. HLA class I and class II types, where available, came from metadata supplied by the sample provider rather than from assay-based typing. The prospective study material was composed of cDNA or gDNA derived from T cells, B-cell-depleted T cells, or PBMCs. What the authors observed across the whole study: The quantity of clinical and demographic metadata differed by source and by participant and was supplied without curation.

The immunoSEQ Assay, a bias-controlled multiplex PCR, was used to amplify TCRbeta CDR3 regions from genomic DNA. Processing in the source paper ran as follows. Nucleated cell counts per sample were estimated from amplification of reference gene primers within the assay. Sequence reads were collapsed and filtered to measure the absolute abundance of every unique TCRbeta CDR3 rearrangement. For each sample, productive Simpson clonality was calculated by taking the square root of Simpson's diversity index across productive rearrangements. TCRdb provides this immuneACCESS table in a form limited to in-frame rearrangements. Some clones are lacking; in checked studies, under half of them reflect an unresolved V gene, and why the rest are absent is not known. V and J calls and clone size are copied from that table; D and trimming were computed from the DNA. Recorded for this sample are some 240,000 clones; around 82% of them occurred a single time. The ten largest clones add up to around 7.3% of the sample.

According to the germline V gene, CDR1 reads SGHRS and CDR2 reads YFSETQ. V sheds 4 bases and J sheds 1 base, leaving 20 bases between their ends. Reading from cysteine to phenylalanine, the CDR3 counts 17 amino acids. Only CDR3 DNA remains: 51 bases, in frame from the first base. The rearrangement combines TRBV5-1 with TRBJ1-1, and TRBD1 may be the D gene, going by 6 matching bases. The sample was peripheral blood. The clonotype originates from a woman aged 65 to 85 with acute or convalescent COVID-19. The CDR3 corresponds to CASSQRPAGGANTEAFF. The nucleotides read TGCGCCAGCAGCCAACGGCCGGCGGGGGGGGCGAACACTGAAGCTTTCTTT.